A single sample is the source of the 31 T cell receptor beta chains below, sequenced in a study of spatial heterogeneity in lung cancer. TCRdb itself ran the 5' RACE reads through MiXCR, one entry per CDR3 protein. The table lists around 92,000 distinct CDR3 sequences, less than 15% of them singletons, with about 40% in the top ten. Time point of the sample: sample taken at primary tumor resection. This specimen consisted of PBMCs, obtained at surgery. The receptors stem from a male donor with early-stage non-small cell lung cancer.

The chain recombines TRBV28 with TRBJ1-2; D not certain. V was cut by 5 bases and J by 8 bases, with 27 bases left in between. Germline CDR1 and CDR2: MDHEN and SYDVKM. The CDR3 has 17 amino acids. The CDR3 reads CASSPYLVPHTMAGYTF. The CDR3 nucleotides are TGTGCCAGCAGTCCTTACCTAGTACCACACACTATGGCCGGCTACACCTTC.

This clonotype appeared a few times. The V gene is TRBV28, the J gene TRBJ1-2; D might be TRBD1 (6 bases). Germline V CDR1 and CDR2: MDHEN, SYDVKM. There are 12 residues in the CDR3. V was shortened by 9 bases and J by 6 bases, with 14 bases between the two germline ends. The chain's CDR3 is CASNTGSHGYTF. The CDR3 DNA reads as TGTGCCAGTAATACAGGGTCTCATGGCTACACCTTC.

In this sample, this clonotype turned up many times. The rearrangement joins TRBV9 to TRBJ2-3; D uncertain. This CDR3 has 13 amino acids. Germline values: CDR1 SGDLS, CDR2 YYNGEE. V was cut by 3 bases and J by 2 bases, with 7 bases left in between. The CDR3 coding sequence is TGTGCCAGCAGCGGGGTGTTCACAGATACGCAGTATTTT. Translating it yields CASSGVFTDTQYF.

This clonotype was seen repeatedly, ten times or more. The chain couples TRBV7-2 to TRBJ1-4; D is uncertain. CDR1 is SGHTA, CDR2 FQGNSA, per germline. This CDR3 has 15 amino acids. V was clipped by 1 base and J by 5 bases, with 11 bases between them. The CDR3 reads CASSLEAGRNEKLFF. CDR3 sequence (DNA): TGTGCCAGCAGCTTAGAGGCAGGACGAAATGAAAAACTGTTTTTT.

This clonotype showed up many times. The chain is built from TRBV24-1 and TRBJ2-7, with TRBD1 matching over 9 bases. The V gene's germline CDR1 is KGHDR and CDR2 SFDVKD. J was trimmed by 2 bases and V by 4 bases; bases with no gene match: 5. The CDR3 runs 15 residues. The CDR3, as DNA: TGTGCCACCAGTGACCCGGGACAGGGCGCCTACGAGCAGTACTTC. Translation: CATSDPGQGAYEQYF.

The rearrangement uses TRBV5-5 and TRBJ2-6; 12 bases map to TRBD1. The CDR3 spans 18 residues. Germline V lookup: CDR1 SGHKS, CDR2 YYEKEE (reference sequence). The V and J ends lost 1 base and 4 bases, in that order; junction bases with no gene match: 6. CDR3 sequence: CASSLTGTGGRGANVLTF. DNA for the CDR3: TGTGCCAGCAGCTTGACTGGGACAGGGGGCCGGGGGGCCAACGTCCTGACTTTC. Based on the CDR3 plus reference TRBV5-5 and TRBJ2-6, the full variable domain is DAGVTQSPTHLIKTRGQQVTLRCSPISGHKSVSWYQQVLGQGPQFIFQYYEKEERGRGNFPDRFSARQFPNYSSELNVNALLLGDSALYLCASSLTGTGGRGANVLTFGAGSRLTVL.

The chain combines TRBV6-2 or TRBV6-3 with TRBJ2-3; 9 bases match TRBD2. Looked up from germline, CDR1 is MNHEY and CDR2 is SVGEGT. This CDR3 comprises 16 residues. Trimming at V came to 4 bases and at J to 6 bases, leaving 11 bases not matched to a gene. CDR3 sequence: CASSSGTRGGPDTQYF. The DNA for the CDR3 is TGTGCCAGCAGTTCGGGGACGCGGGGGGGCCCCGATACGCAGTATTTT.

This clonotype was counted at least ten times. V gene TRBV13 combines with J gene TRBJ2-7; D is unresolved. Trimming took off 5 bases at V and 3 bases at J, with 8 bases between the two ends. In germline, CDR1 is PRHDT, CDR2 FYEKMQ (reference sequence). The CDR3 contains 12 residues. CDR3 in DNA: TGTGCCAGCAGCCGCCCGGGCTACGAGCAGTACTTC. Its protein product is CASSRPGYEQYF.

The chain recombines TRBV29-1 with TRBJ1-1; D is perhaps TRBD1 (6 bases). The CDR3 is 14 amino acids. Germline CDR1 and CDR2: SQVTM and ANQGSEA. Between the trimmed V and J ends, which lost 4 bases and 0 bases, there was a span of 12 bases. CDR3 loop: CSVGAGALNTEAFF. The CDR3 DNA follows: TGCAGCGTTGGGGCAGGGGCCCTGAACACTGAAGCTTTCTTT.

The chain combines TRBV20-1 with TRBJ2-1; TRBD2 is a possible D gene (6 bases). Trimming took off 3 bases at V and 0 bases at J, with 9 bases between the two ends. CDR3 size: 14 residues. CDR1 DFQATT and CDR2 SNEGSKA come from the germline V gene (reference sequence). CDR3 sequence: CSARGGYSYNEQFF. CDR3 DNA: TGCAGTGCTAGGGGGGGTTACTCCTACAATGAGCAGTTCTTC.

V usage is TRBV7-3 and J usage is TRBJ2-1, with a possible D match to TRBD2 (6 bases). The germline V and J ends were trimmed by 2 bases and 0 bases, with 8 bases remaining between them. There are 15 residues in the CDR3. Germline V gene lookup returns CDR1 SGHTA and CDR2 FQGTGA. The CDR3 region is CASSLGTFSYNEQFF. DNA of the CDR3: TGTGCCAGCAGCTTAGGGACTTTCTCCTACAATGAGCAGTTCTTC.

The chain links TRBV6-2 or TRBV6-3 to TRBJ2-3; the match to TRBD1 covers 7 bases. V shed 6 bases and J 0 bases; nucleotides not matched to a gene: 6. This CDR3 spans 15 amino acids. Germline CDR1 MNHEY, CDR2 SVGEGT. CDR3: CASRDPGQSTDTQYF. Written as DNA, the CDR3 is TGTGCCAGCAGGGATCCGGGACAGAGCACAGATACGCAGTATTTT.

The chain links TRBV7-2 to TRBJ2-5; 11 bases are a match to TRBD2. V lost 5 bases and J lost 5; bases outside the gene matches: 10. This CDR3 is built from 16 residues. Germline values: CDR1 SGHTA, CDR2 FQGNSA. Written as DNA, the CDR3 is TGTGCCAGCAGCCCCAATAGCGGGAGGGCCGGGGAGACCCAGTACTTC. Encoded protein: CASSPNSGRAGETQYF.

The chain employs TRBV12-3 or TRBV12-4 and TRBJ1-5; D might be TRBD1 (5 bases). The V and J ends lost 3 bases and 2 bases respectively, with 8 bases between them. The CDR3 is 14 amino acids. The CDR3, as DNA: TGTGCCAGCAGTTTGGGCAGGGGCAATCAGCCCCAGCATTTT. Protein sequence: CASSLGRGNQPQHF.

A few counts support this clonotype. This chain uses TRBV4-3 with TRBJ2-3; no firm D call. With 1 base removed from V and 6 bases from J, the gap between germline ends came to 8 bases. The germline gives CDR1 LGHNA, CDR2 YSLEER. The length of the CDR3 is 13 residues. Here the CDR3 DNA reads TGCGCCAGCAGCCAAGCCTCCGAGGATACGCAGTATTTT. Translating it yields CASSQASEDTQYF.

This clonotype was observed many times. The CDR3 region is CASSSGLVSYNEQFF. CDR3 DNA sequence: TGTGCCAGCAGCTCCGGACTAGTTTCGTACAATGAGCAGTTCTTC. The J gene is TRBJ2-1, the V gene TRBV7-3; 7 positions agree with TRBD2. The CDR3 spans 15 residues. Germline CDR1 is SGHTA and CDR2 is FQGTGA. J gave up 4 bases and V 4 bases, and 7 bases lay outside the gene matches.

This clonotype was observed a few times. The CDR3 is CSVDLVGGLGTDTQYF. Written as DNA, the CDR3 is TGCAGCGTTGATTTAGTGGGGGGACTAGGGACAGATACGCAGTATTTT. The rearrangement joins TRBV29-1 to TRBJ2-3, with 8 bases aligning to TRBD2. The CDR3 is 16 amino acids. Germline CDR1 is SQVTM and CDR2 is ANQGSEA. The V and J ends lost 3 bases and 3 bases, in that order; junction bases with no gene match: 11.

This clonotype showed up just a few times. CDR3 loop: CASSPSGGLTDTQYF. The CDR3 DNA reads TGTGCCAGCAGCCCAAGCGGGGGACTCACAGATACGCAGTATTTT. The chain carries TRBV5-8 and TRBJ2-3; 8 bases are shared with TRBD2. Germline V gives CDR1 SGHTS, CDR2 YDEGEE. The CDR3 totals 15 residues. The junction had 6 bases not matched to a gene; V was cut back by 4 bases and J by 2 bases. Using reference TRBV5-8 and TRBJ2-3 for the parts outside the CDR3, the full variable domain is EAGVTQSPTHLIKTRGQQATLRCSPISGHTSVYWYQQALGLGLQFLLWYDEGEERNRGNFPPRFSGRQFPNYSSELNVNALELEDSALYLCASSPSGGLTDTQYFGPGTRLTVL.

V and J are TRBV12-3 or TRBV12-4 and TRBJ2-2; D is uncertain. The CDR3 length is 14 residues. Trimming shortened V by 7 bases and J by 0 bases, and 9 bases separated the two germline ends. CDR3 DNA sequence: TGTGCCAGCACCCAGCTTGCGAACACCGGGGAGCTGTTTTTT. It codes for CASTQLANTGELFF.

J is TRBJ2-7 and V is TRBV7-2; D gene unclear. V was cut by 2 bases and J by 3 bases, with 20 bases left in between. This CDR3 spans 17 amino acids. Germline CDR1 is SGHTA and CDR2 is FQGNSA. CDR3: CASSLMLTSAGFYEQYF. The CDR3 region has the DNA TGTGCCAGCAGCTTAATGCTCACAAGCGCCGGCTTCTACGAGCAGTACTTC. Based on the CDR3 plus reference TRBV7-2 and TRBJ2-7, the full variable domain is GAGVSQSPSNKVTEKGKDVELRCDPISGHTALYWYRQSLGQGLEFLIYFQGNSAPDKSGLPSDRFSAERTGGSVSTLTIQRTQQEDSAVYLCASSLMLTSAGFYEQYFGPGTRLTVT.

The chain employs TRBV5-1 and TRBJ1-6, with 10 bases lining up with TRBD1. Germline CDR1 SGHRS, CDR2 YFSETQ. The V segment lost 4 bases and the J segment 8 bases; nucleotides outside the gene matches: 3. The CDR3 has 14 residues. CDR3 sequence (DNA): TGCGCCAGCAGCCGGGGACAGGGGCATTCACCCCTCCACTTT. It translates to CASSRGQGHSPLHF.

The V and J genes are TRBV7-6 and TRBJ1-2; 10 bases fit TRBD1. Trimming cost V 0 bases and J 6 bases; bases outside gene matches: 7. The CDR3 loop spans 16 amino acids. The germline V gene encodes CDR1 SGHVS and CDR2 FNYEAQ. DNA for the CDR3: TGTGCCAGCAGCTTAGCCCCATCCGGGACAGGGGATGGCTACACCTTC. Translated: CASSLAPSGTGDGYTF.

This clonotype occurred a few times. The chain is built from TRBV3-1 and TRBJ1-1; 8 nucleotides match TRBD1. V dropped 7 bases and J dropped 5; count of bases not matched to a gene: 6. Germline V gives CDR1 LGHDT, CDR2 YNNKEL (reference sequence). The CDR3 is 13 amino acids. The CDR3 loop is CASIHRQGTEAFF. As DNA, the CDR3 is TGTGCCAGCATCCACAGACAGGGGACTGAAGCTTTCTTT.

This chain links TRBV20-1 with TRBJ2-5; 15 nucleotides align to TRBD2. CDR3 length: 17 residues. Germline V gene data show CDR1 as DFQATT and CDR2 as SNEGSKA (reference sequence). DNA of the CDR3: TGCAGCGTTACTATGGGACTAGCGGGGGGTCACCAAGAGACCCAGTACTTC. Protein: CSVTMGLAGGHQETQYF.

V and J are TRBV4-3 and TRBJ2-7; D is possibly TRBD1 (5 bases). Germline V CDR1 and CDR2: LGHNA, YSLEER. The V end lost 1 base, the J end lost 5 bases, and 12 bases lay between the germline ends. This CDR3 is 14 amino acids long. CDR3 loop: CASSQAAGKNEQYF. The CDR3 DNA sequence: TGCGCCAGCAGCCAAGCTGCAGGGAAAAACGAGCAGTACTTC.

This chain links TRBV6-2 or TRBV6-3 with TRBJ1-5; 10 bases are shared with TRBD1. Germline CDR1 and CDR2: MNHEY and SVGEGT. V gave up 6 bases and J gave up 6 bases; unmatched junction bases: 20. The CDR3 spans 19 residues. DNA of the CDR3: TGTGCCAGCAGCCAAATCACACGATCCGGGACAGGGGATCTTCAGCCCCAGCATTTT. Its protein is CASSQITRSGTGDLQPQHF.

This clonotype showed up many times. V is TRBV6-2 or TRBV6-3 and J is TRBJ1-5; TRBD1 is a possible D gene (5 bases). Deletions cut 2 bases from V and 9 bases from J, with 17 bases between. Germline assignment: CDR1 MNHEY and CDR2 SVGEGT. The length of the CDR3 is 15 residues. The CDR3 region is CASSYDAGASRPQHF. CDR3 coding DNA: TGTGCCAGCAGTTACGACGCCGGGGCCTCAAGGCCCCAGCATTTT.

This clonotype turned up a few times. This chain joins TRBV29-1 and TRBJ2-5; perhaps TRBD1 as D (5 bases). This CDR3 spans 13 amino acids. The V and J ends lost 3 bases and 4 bases respectively, with 12 bases between them. Germline V gives CDR1 SQVTM, CDR2 ANQGSEA. The CDR3 DNA reads as TGCAGCGTTGACGCAGGGCTGGGAGAGACCCAGTACTTC. Its protein is CSVDAGLGETQYF.

The chain couples TRBV7-2 to TRBJ2-7; 10 nucleotides line up with TRBD1. V dropped 5 bases and J dropped 6; count of bases not matched to a gene: 10. The germline V gene encodes CDR1 SGHTA and CDR2 FQGNSA. The CDR3 runs 15 residues. CDR3: CASSGQTGGSFEQYF. The CDR3 DNA reads as TGTGCCAGCAGCGGACAGACAGGGGGCAGCTTCGAGCAGTACTTC.

This chain uses TRBV6-2 or TRBV6-3 with TRBJ2-6; weak D call: TRBD2 (6 bases). Deletions cut 7 bases from V and 1 base from J, with 14 bases between. Germline CDR1 and CDR2: MNHEY and SVGEGT. This CDR3 has 16 residues. The CDR3 here is CASTPSGLSGANVLTF. CDR3 DNA sequence: TGTGCCAGCACCCCCAGCGGGTTGTCTGGGGCCAACGTCCTGACTTTC.

This clonotype was detected a few times. This rearrangement joins TRBV6-5 to TRBJ2-3; tentatively, D is TRBD1 (5 bases). The V gene's germline CDR1 is MNHEY and CDR2 SVGAGI. V was trimmed by 3 bases and J by 5 bases, leaving 15 bases between them. This CDR3 region has 15 residues. The CDR3 nucleotides are TGTGCCAGCAGTTATTCGGACAACCAGGTAGATACGCAGTATTTT. This sequence encodes CASSYSDNQVDTQYF.